This T cell receptor (beta chain) originates from a study of technical replicates of blood from a few donors. This clone is categorized as medium-sized (0.01 to 0.1%). Germline CDR1 reads SGHAT; CDR2 reads FQNNGV. The CDR3 contains 17 residues. V dropped 5 bases and J dropped 1 base, with 15 bases sitting between them. TCRdb keeps only in-frame clones here, not all; method: immunoSEQ multiplex PCR. Seen here are roughly 60,000 clones, 65% to 90% observed once, and the top ten hold less than 6%. Sample: PBMCs. The gene calls are TRBV11-2 and TRBJ1-6; unclear D gene. The sequence derives from a human donor in good health. Some clones in this sample may be carry-over from other donors' samples. DNA for the CDR3: TGTGCCAGCAGCCCCCCCTTAGAACGATCCTATAATTCACCCCTCCACTTT. The encoded protein is CASSPPLERSYNSPLHF. Full variable domain (remainder filled in from reference TRBV11-2 and TRBJ1-6): EAGVAQSPRYKIIEKRQSVAFWCNPISGHATLYWYQQILGQGPKLLIQFQNNGVVDDSQLPKDRFSAERLKGVDSTLKIQPAKLEDSAVYLCASSPPLERSYNSPLHFGNGTRLTVT.